This TCR beta chain was retrieved from a study of cytomegalovirus exposure and HLA in healthy donors. Whole-study findings and limits: Exclusion applied to some V segments, including TRBV6-2 and TRBV6-3, as they were indistinguishable. A missense DCLRE1C variant was associated with V- and J-gene trimming of TCR beta chains in a later analysis, and an independent cohort replicated the association.

There are a few counts of this clone. The target antigen is unknown. 60 Vbeta and 13 Jbeta primers were used in PCR. Data came from immunoSEQ multiplex PCR; TCRdb stores just in-frame clones and leaves some out. The sample lists around 120,000 clones, around three quarters seen once, with roughly 5% in the top ten. CDR1 and CDR2 (germline): MNHEY, SVGAGI. Trimming took 7 bases from V and 4 from J; bases not matched to a gene: 4. The CDR3 length is 14 residues. The clonotype originates from a female donor in good health and CMV-seropositive. V usage is TRBV6-5 and J usage is TRBJ2-2; 9 nucleotides match TRBD1. The specimen was PBMCs. The CDR3 sequence is CASNRGLGTGELFF. In DNA form, the CDR3 reads TGTGCCAGCAACAGGGGGCTGGGCACCGGGGAGCTGTTTTTT.